Shown below are 4 T cell receptor beta chains from a single sample sequenced in a study of blood T cells in healthy people across ages. Primed by a sample-barcoded 5' primer and a J-beta primer mix, a second PCR proceeded for about 6 to 12 cycles. TCRdb ran MiXCR on the 5' RACE reads and lists one entry per CDR3 protein. This table holds some 900,000 distinct CDR3 sequences, around 48% found once. The sample comprised blood. The receptor source for this set is a man aged 30 to 45 in good health.

The chain couples TRBV5-1 to TRBJ1-5; the match to TRBD1 covers 8 bases. V was clipped by 0 bases and J by 7 bases; unmatched bases: 9. The CDR3 spans 16 residues. Germline-derived CDR1 and CDR2 are SGHRS and YFSETQ. CDR3 sequence: CASSLDRQGSGQPQHF. The CDR3 DNA is TGCGCCAGCAGCTTGGACCGACAGGGGTCCGGGCAGCCCCAGCATTTT.

This clonotype was detected only a few times. The rearrangement links TRBV2 to TRBJ2-3; 9 bases fit TRBD2. With 3 bases clipped from V and 0 bases from J, the junction kept 13 bases outside the gene matches. In germline, CDR1 is SNHLY, CDR2 FYNNEI. This CDR3 comprises 19 residues. The CDR3 reads CASSENSGGSFRSTDTQYF. DNA of the CDR3: TGTGCCAGCAGTGAGAATAGCGGGGGAAGTTTCCGTAGCACAGATACGCAGTATTTT.

This clonotype was found a few times. V usage is TRBV7-2 and J usage is TRBJ1-5; D ambiguous. V was trimmed by 5 bases and J by 3 bases, leaving 11 bases between them. Per germline, CDR1 SGHTA and CDR2 FQGNSA. CDR3 length: 14 amino acids. For the CDR3, the DNA is TGTGCCAGCAGCAATCGCGGGATCAATCAGCCCCAGCATTTT. It encodes CASSNRGINQPQHF.

This chain links TRBV6-2 or TRBV6-3 with TRBJ2-1; perhaps TRBD2 as D (5 bases). The germline V and J ends were trimmed by 6 bases and 3 bases, with 15 bases remaining between them. Germline CDR1 is MNHEY and CDR2 is SVGEGT. The CDR3 contains 15 residues. CDR3 nucleotides: TGTGCCAGCAGAGAGGCGGGTTTAAGCTACAATGAGCAGTTCTTC. Encoded protein: CASREAGLSYNEQFF.